One and the same sample provided the 16 T cell receptor beta chains below, sequenced in a study of T cells in Graves' hyperthyroidism and ophthalmopathy. RNA transcripts were the template for amplifying TCR beta CDR3 regions. The study used the HTBI primer set for a first-round RT-PCR of the TCR CDR3. TCRdb reanalysed the multiplex PCR reads using MiXCR and keeps one entry per CDR3 protein. The sample gives more than 300,000 distinct CDR3 sequences, around 14% of which show up once; just under 25% is in the top ten. The sample consisted of blood. These receptors came from a woman in her twenties or thirties with Graves' hyperthyroidism.

This clonotype was seen many times. The CDR3 spells CASAPGTGKEKLFF. CDR3 sequence (DNA): TGTGCCAGCGCGCCCGGGACAGGGAAAGAAAAACTGTTTTTT. The V call is TRBV7-9, the J call TRBJ1-4, with 9 positions matching TRBD1. V was pared by 8 bases and J by 8 bases, with 9 bases of the junction left unmatched. Germline CDR1 and CDR2: SEHNR and FQNEAQ (reference sequence). The CDR3 length is 14 residues.

This clonotype was observed many times. The J gene is TRBJ1-1, the V gene TRBV29-1; D remains ambiguous. V lost 5 bases and J lost 5, with 9 bases in between. The CDR3 is 11 residues long. Germline V CDR1 and CDR2: SQVTM, ANQGSEA. The CDR3 region is CSVLRETEAFF. CDR3 coding DNA: TGCAGCGTTTTAAGGGAAACTGAAGCTTTCTTT.

This clonotype was observed many times. The chain uses TRBV9 and TRBJ2-7, with TRBD2 matching 7 bases. The CDR3 is 14 residues long. Germline V gives CDR1 SGDLS, CDR2 YYNGEE. The V gene end was trimmed by 3 bases and the J gene end by 6 bases; junction bases not matched to a gene: 9. The CDR3 protein is CASSGPMTGGEQYF. CDR3 DNA sequence: TGTGCCAGCAGCGGCCCCATGACGGGGGGCGAGCAGTACTTC.

This clonotype has a handful of counts. The gene calls are TRBV24-1 and TRBJ1-1; D not certain. V was clipped by 5 bases and J by 1 base, with 7 bases between them. The V gene's germline CDR1 is KGHDR and CDR2 SFDVKD. The CDR3 loop spans 13 amino acids. In nucleotides, the CDR3 is TGTGCCACCAGTGGTGACAAGAACACTGAAGCTTTCTTT. Its protein is CATSGDKNTEAFF.

Many counts were recorded for this clonotype. The chain uses TRBV3-1 and TRBJ1-2, with 7 bases lining up with TRBD1. The CDR3 length is 15 residues. The J segment lost 3 bases and the V segment lost 5 bases, leaving 9 bases of the junction unmatched. Germline CDR1 reads LGHDT; CDR2 reads YNNKEL (reference sequence). CDR3 sequence (DNA): TGTGCCAGCAGCGTGACAGGGTACAATCACTATGGCTACACCTTC. This codes for CASSVTGYNHYGYTF.

This clonotype has at least ten counts. The CDR3: CASNNYNEQFF. CDR3 nucleotides: TGTGCCAGCAATAACTACAATGAGCAGTTCTTC. V gene TRBV6-2 or TRBV6-3 combines with J gene TRBJ2-1; D gene ambiguous. The CDR3 covers 11 residues. The V end was cut by 7 bases, the J end by 3 bases, with 4 bases between. Looked up from germline, CDR1 is MNHEY and CDR2 is SVGEGT.

This clonotype was found many times. V and J are TRBV5-5 and TRBJ2-7, with a weak D call TRBD1 (6 bases). This CDR3 spans 14 amino acids. CDR1 and CDR2 (germline): SGHKS, YYEKEE (reference sequence). Trimming pared 2 bases from V and 4 bases from J, leaving 13 bases between. The CDR3 is CASSFPDRSYEQYF. CDR3 in DNA: TGTGCCAGCAGCTTCCCGGACAGAAGTTACGAGCAGTACTTC.

The sample holds many counts of this clonotype. The chain is built from TRBV10-1 and TRBJ1-5, with D tentatively TRBD1 (6 bases). This CDR3 has 17 residues. The V gene lost 4 bases and the J gene lost 5 bases, with 21 bases spanning the gap. CDR1 is WNHNN, CDR2 SYGVQD, per germline (reference sequence). This CDR3 is CASSAYRRRGVYQPQHF. CDR3 coding DNA: TGCGCCAGCAGTGCTTACCGCCGCAGGGGCGTCTATCAGCCCCAGCATTTT.

Ten or more counts support this clonotype. V usage is TRBV6-1 and J usage is TRBJ1-5; possible D gene TRBD1, 6 bases. The CDR3 runs 16 residues. Looked up from germline, CDR1 is MNHNS and CDR2 is SASEGT. V lost 3 bases to trimming and J lost 0 bases, with 12 bases between them. In DNA, the CDR3 is TGTGCCAGCAGTGACCGCCTGGGGGCTAGCAATCAGCCCCAGCATTTT. Translated, it gives CASSDRLGASNQPQHF.

This clonotype was detected many times. This chain connects TRBV7-2 to TRBJ1-2, with a possible D match to TRBD1 (6 bases). Germline-derived CDR1 and CDR2 are SGHTA and FQGNSA. This CDR3 contains 15 residues. Trimming cost V 4 bases and J 0 bases, with 12 bases left between them. For the CDR3, the DNA is TGTGCCAGCAGCTCGGAAGGGGGAGCTAACTATGGCTACACCTTC. Its translation: CASSSEGGANYGYTF.

This clonotype was counted a few times. This chain connects TRBV6-5 to TRBJ2-7; maybe TRBD2 (6 bases). Germline CDR1 is MNHEY and CDR2 is SVGAGI. Trimming stripped 2 bases from V and 4 bases from J, with 12 bases between. This CDR3 spans 14 amino acids. Here the CDR3 reads CASSYRERAYEQYF. CDR3 nucleotide sequence: TGTGCCAGCAGTTACAGAGAGCGGGCTTACGAGCAGTACTTC.

The CDR3 is CASSYSGRLGGVYYGYTF. The CDR3 region has the DNA TGTGCCAGCAGTTACTCGGGGAGGTTGGGGGGCGTTTACTATGGCTACACCTTC. This chain uses TRBV6-6 with TRBJ1-2; D perhaps matches TRBD1 (6 bases). Trimming stripped 0 bases from V and 3 bases from J, with 20 bases between. The CDR3 has 18 residues. From germline, CDR1 is MNHNY and CDR2 SVGAGI (reference sequence).

This clonotype has only a few counts. With a much larger clone just one base away, this may be a read error. The V call is TRBV9, the J call TRBJ2-1; D is undetermined. Germline CDR1 reads SGDLS; CDR2 reads YYNGEE. The CDR3 is 13 amino acids. Deletions cut 5 bases from V and 4 bases from J, with 10 bases between. In DNA form, the CDR3 reads TGTGCCAGCAGTTACGGGCAGTACAATGAGCAGTTCTTC. The encoded protein is CASSYGQYNEQFF.

Comments on this clonotype: The junction departs from germline at one end; a sequencing error may be responsible. This chain joins TRBV20-1 and TRBJ2-7, with TRBD2 identical over 11 bases. The germline gives CDR1 DFQATT, CDR2 SNEGSKA (reference sequence). This CDR3 is 15 amino acids long. The CDR3 reads CSARVSGRGSYEQYF. CDR3 DNA sequence: TGCAGTGCGAGAGTTAGCGGGAGGGGCTCCTACGAGCAGTACTTC.

This clonotype was counted at least ten times. The chain carries TRBV20-1 and TRBJ2-1, with 15 bases fitting TRBD2. Germline trimming cut 3 bases from V and 2 bases from J; bases unmatched to any gene: 2. The germline CDR1 and CDR2 sequences are DFQATT and SNEGSKA (reference sequence). The CDR3 is made up of 16 amino acids. CDR3 region: CSASGLAGGPYNEQFF. The DNA of the CDR3 is TGCAGTGCTAGTGGACTAGCGGGAGGGCCCTACAATGAGCAGTTCTTC.

A few counts support this clonotype. The J gene is TRBJ1-6, the V gene TRBV28; 10 positions agree with TRBD1. Germline V gene data show CDR1 as MDHEN and CDR2 as SYDVKM. Trimming removed 8 bases from V and 7 bases from J; junction bases left unmatched: 2. This CDR3 contains 13 residues. The CDR3 here is CASLGQGNSPLHF. The DNA for the CDR3 is TGTGCCAGCTTGGGACAGGGGAATTCACCCCTCCACTTT.